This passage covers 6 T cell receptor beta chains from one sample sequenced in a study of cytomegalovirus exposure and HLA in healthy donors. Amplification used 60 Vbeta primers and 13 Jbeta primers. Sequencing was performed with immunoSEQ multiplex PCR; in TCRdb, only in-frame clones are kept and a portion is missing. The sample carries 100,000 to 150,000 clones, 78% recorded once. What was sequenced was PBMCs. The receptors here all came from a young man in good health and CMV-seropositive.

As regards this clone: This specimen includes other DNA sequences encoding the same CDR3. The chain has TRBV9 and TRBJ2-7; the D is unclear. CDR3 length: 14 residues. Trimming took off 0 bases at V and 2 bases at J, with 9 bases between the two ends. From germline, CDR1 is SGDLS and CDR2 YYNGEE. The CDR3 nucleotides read TGTGCCAGCAGCGTAGGGGCCGGCGCCTACGAGCAGTACTTC. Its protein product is CASSVGAGAYEQYF.

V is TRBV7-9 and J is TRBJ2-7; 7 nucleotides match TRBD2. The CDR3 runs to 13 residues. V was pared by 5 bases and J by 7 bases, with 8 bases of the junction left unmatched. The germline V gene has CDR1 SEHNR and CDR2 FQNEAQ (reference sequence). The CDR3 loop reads CASSPSGTGEQYF. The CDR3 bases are TGTGCCAGCAGCCCAAGCGGGACGGGGGAGCAGTACTTC.

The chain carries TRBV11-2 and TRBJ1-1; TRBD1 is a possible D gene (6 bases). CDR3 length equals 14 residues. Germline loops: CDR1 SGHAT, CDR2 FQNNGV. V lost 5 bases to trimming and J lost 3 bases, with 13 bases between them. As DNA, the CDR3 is TGTGCCAGCAGCCCAAGTCAGGGGCACACTGAAGCTTTCTTT. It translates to CASSPSQGHTEAFF.

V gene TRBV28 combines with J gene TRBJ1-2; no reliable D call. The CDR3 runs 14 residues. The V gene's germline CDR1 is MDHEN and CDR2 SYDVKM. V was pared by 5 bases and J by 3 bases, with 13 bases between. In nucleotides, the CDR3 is TGTGCCAGCAGTCCCCAAAATAAGCACTATGGCTACACCTTC. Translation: CASSPQNKHYGYTF.

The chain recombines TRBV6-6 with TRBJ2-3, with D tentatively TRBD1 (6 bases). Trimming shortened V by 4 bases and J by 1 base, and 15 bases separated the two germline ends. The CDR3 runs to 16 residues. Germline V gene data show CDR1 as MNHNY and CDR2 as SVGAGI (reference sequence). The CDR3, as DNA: TGTGCCAGCAGTTCGCAGTTCAGGACAGGCACAGATACGCAGTATTTT. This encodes CASSSQFRTGTDTQYF.

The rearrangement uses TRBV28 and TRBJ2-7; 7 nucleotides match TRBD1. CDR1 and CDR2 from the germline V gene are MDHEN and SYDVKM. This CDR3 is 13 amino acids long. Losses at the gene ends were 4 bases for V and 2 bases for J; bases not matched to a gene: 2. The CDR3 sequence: CASSWDSTYEQYF. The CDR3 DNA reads TGTGCCAGCAGTTGGGACAGCACCTACGAGCAGTACTTC.